A selection of T cell receptor beta chains follows, all from one sample in a study of blood T cell repertoires in COVID-19. Sequenced by immunoSEQ multiplex PCR; TCRdb stores in-frame clones only, minus some. The repertoire has about 210,000 clones, around 84% of them found once; the top ten carry less than 5.5%. The specimen sequenced was peripheral blood. Receptors originate from a woman older than 75 with acute or convalescent COVID-19. CDR3s include the opening cysteine and the closing phenylalanine or tryptophan. Each record gives: D gene, V gene, clone size, J gene, CDR3 protein, CDR3 DNA. The D gene is left open where the match is weak. A row's size may be missing; if present it is once, few, many or a size class.

d_gene: TRBD2
v_gene: TRBV5-1
abundance: -
j_gene: TRBJ2-7
CDR3aa: CASRSWTRGEQYF
CDR3nt: TGCGCCAGCAGGTCCTGGACTAGGGGCGAGCAGTACTTC

d_gene: TRBD1
v_gene: TRBV5-1
abundance: -
j_gene: TRBJ1-5
CDR3aa: CASSLAGGNNQPQHF
CDR3nt: TGCGCCAGCAGCTTGGCAGGGGGGAACAATCAGCCCCAGCATTTT

d_gene: -
v_gene: TRBV6-5
abundance: -
j_gene: TRBJ2-4
CDR3aa: CASSYSDQGGSIQYF
CDR3nt: TGTGCCAGCAGTTACTCGGATCAGGGGGGTTCCATTCAGTACTTC

d_gene: -
v_gene: TRBV19
abundance: few
j_gene: TRBJ1-2
CDR3aa: CASQPGVNYGYTF
CDR3nt: TGTGCCAGTCAACCCGGGGTTAACTATGGCTACACCTTC

d_gene: -
v_gene: TRBV7-3
abundance: -
j_gene: TRBJ1-1
CDR3aa: CASSLGGPNTEAFF
CDR3nt: TGTGCCAGCAGCCTAGGGGGACCGAACACTGAAGCTTTCTTT

d_gene: -
v_gene: TRBV6-2/TRBV6-3
abundance: -
j_gene: TRBJ1-5
CDR3aa: CASSYYQGTQPQHF
CDR3nt: TGTGCCAGCAGTTACTACCAGGGTACTCAGCCCCAGCATTTT

d_gene: TRBD1
v_gene: TRBV10-1
abundance: -
j_gene: TRBJ2-7
CDR3aa: CASSRSTGAYEQYF
CDR3nt: TGCGCCAGCAGTCGATCGACAGGGGCCTACGAGCAGTACTTC

d_gene: TRBD2
v_gene: TRBV6-5
abundance: -
j_gene: TRBJ2-7
CDR3aa: CASRPAGSVYEQYF
CDR3nt: TGTGCCAGCAGACCAGCGGGAAGTGTATACGAGCAGTACTTC

d_gene: TRBD2
v_gene: TRBV25-1
abundance: -
j_gene: TRBJ2-1
CDR3aa: CASSELQRGGNEQFF
CDR3nt: TGTGCCAGCAGTGAATTACAGCGGGGGGGGAATGAGCAGTTCTTC

d_gene: -
v_gene: TRBV27
abundance: -
j_gene: TRBJ2-7
CDR3aa: CASSPTPSGSYEQYF
CDR3nt: TGTGCCAGCAGTCCCACTCCGTCGGGGTCCTACGAGCAGTACTTC

d_gene: TRBD2
v_gene: TRBV19
abundance: -
j_gene: TRBJ2-3
CDR3aa: CASSREAAVAGANTQYF
CDR3nt: TGTGCCAGTAGTAGAGAAGCCGCCGTAGCGGGAGCGAATACGCAGTATTTT

d_gene: -
v_gene: TRBV27
abundance: -
j_gene: TRBJ2-7
CDR3aa: CASSLSTGYEQYF
CDR3nt: TGTGCCAGCAGTTTAAGCACAGGCTACGAGCAGTACTTC

d_gene: -
v_gene: TRBV29-1
abundance: -
j_gene: TRBJ1-2
CDR3aa: CSVGISRGYNYGYTF
CDR3nt: TGCAGCGTTGGGATCTCCAGGGGTTATAACTATGGCTACACCTTC

d_gene: TRBD1
v_gene: TRBV5-1
abundance: -
j_gene: TRBJ2-5
CDR3aa: CASSYWTGEETQYF
CDR3nt: TGCGCCAGCAGCTACTGGACAGGGGAAGAGACCCAGTACTTC

d_gene: -
v_gene: TRBV7-8
abundance: few
j_gene: TRBJ1-2
CDR3aa: CASSSTLDTPSYTF
CDR3nt: TGTGCCAGCAGCTCGACATTGGACACCCCATCCTACACCTTC

d_gene: -
v_gene: TRBV18
abundance: -
j_gene: TRBJ2-2
CDR3aa: CASSSGALGTGELFF
CDR3nt: TGTGCCAGCTCATCAGGGGCCCTAGGGACCGGGGAGCTGTTTTTT

d_gene: -
v_gene: TRBV7-2
abundance: -
j_gene: TRBJ1-5
CDR3aa: CASSFSGEAQPQHF
CDR3nt: TGTGCCAGCAGCTTCAGCGGGGAAGCTCAGCCCCAGCATTTT

d_gene: TRBD1
v_gene: TRBV2
abundance: -
j_gene: TRBJ1-6
CDR3aa: CASRTGSSYNSPLHF
CDR3nt: TGTGCCAGCAGGACAGGGTCGTCCTATAATTCACCCCTCCACTTT

d_gene: -
v_gene: TRBV2
abundance: -
j_gene: TRBJ2-6
CDR3aa: CASGSSGANVLTF
CDR3nt: TGTGCCAGCGGGAGCTCTGGGGCCAACGTCCTGACTTTC

d_gene: -
v_gene: TRBV7-9
abundance: -
j_gene: TRBJ2-1
CDR3aa: CASSLGTTFYNEQFF
CDR3nt: TGTGCCAGCAGCTTAGGGACTACCTTCTACAATGAGCAGTTCTTC

d_gene: -
v_gene: TRBV6-5
abundance: few
j_gene: TRBJ1-5
CDR3aa: CASSYRTGNQPQHF
CDR3nt: TGTGCCAGCAGTTACCGGACAGGCAATCAGCCCCAGCATTTT

d_gene: -
v_gene: TRBV7-9
abundance: -
j_gene: TRBJ1-5
CDR3aa: CASSSRANSNQPQHF
CDR3nt: TGTGCCAGCAGCTCCAGGGCAAATAGCAATCAGCCCCAGCATTTT

d_gene: TRBD1
v_gene: TRBV7-3
abundance: once
j_gene: TRBJ2-1
CDR3aa: CASSKDRGQSSYNEQFF
CDR3nt: TGTGCCAGCAGCAAAGACAGGGGGCAGAGCTCCTACAATGAGCAGTTCTTC

d_gene: -
v_gene: TRBV28
abundance: once
j_gene: TRBJ1-1
CDR3aa: CASTVPGLYTEAFF
CDR3nt: TGTGCCAGCACCGTCCCAGGGCTTTACACTGAAGCTTTCTTT

d_gene: -
v_gene: TRBV29-1
abundance: -
j_gene: TRBJ1-4
CDR3aa: CSVFDSTNEKLFF
CDR3nt: TGCAGCGTGTTCGACTCAACTAATGAAAAACTGTTTTTT

d_gene: -
v_gene: TRBV7-3
abundance: -
j_gene: TRBJ1-6
CDR3aa: CASSSYYNSPLHF
CDR3nt: TGTGCCAGCAGCTCGTATTATAATTCACCCCTCCACTTT

d_gene: -
v_gene: TRBV19
abundance: -
j_gene: TRBJ2-1
CDR3aa: CASSIPGGVNEQFF
CDR3nt: TGTGCCAGTAGTATCCCGGGCGGGGTCAATGAGCAGTTCTTC

d_gene: TRBD1
v_gene: TRBV5-1
abundance: -
j_gene: TRBJ2-5
CDR3aa: CASSPAGGREETQYF
CDR3nt: TGCGCCAGCAGCCCTGCAGGGGGTAGGGAGGAGACCCAGTACTTC

d_gene: TRBD1
v_gene: TRBV18
abundance: -
j_gene: TRBJ1-2
CDR3aa: CASSDRDGYTF
CDR3nt: TGTGCCAGCTCAGACAGGGACGGCTACACCTTC

d_gene: TRBD1
v_gene: TRBV30
abundance: -
j_gene: TRBJ2-5
CDR3aa: CAWDRVGETQYF
CDR3nt: TGTGCCTGGGACAGGGTCGGAGAGACCCAGTACTTC

d_gene: -
v_gene: TRBV6-2/TRBV6-3
abundance: -
j_gene: TRBJ2-7
CDR3aa: CASSFARSYEQYF
CDR3nt: TGTGCCAGCAGTTTCGCGAGGTCCTACGAGCAGTACTTC

d_gene: TRBD1
v_gene: TRBV11-3
abundance: -
j_gene: TRBJ1-1
CDR3aa: CASSLGQGDMNTEAFF
CDR3nt: TGTGCCAGCAGCTTGGGACAGGGGGACATGAACACTGAAGCTTTCTTT

d_gene: -
v_gene: TRBV30
abundance: -
j_gene: TRBJ1-1
CDR3aa: CAWRQVNTEAFF
CDR3nt: TGTGCCTGGAGACAGGTGAACACTGAAGCTTTCTTT

d_gene: TRBD1
v_gene: TRBV28
abundance: few
j_gene: TRBJ1-1
CDR3aa: CASRPQGGNTEAFF
CDR3nt: TGTGCCAGCAGGCCACAGGGGGGGAACACTGAAGCTTTCTTT

d_gene: TRBD1
v_gene: TRBV12-3/TRBV12-4
abundance: -
j_gene: TRBJ1-1
CDR3aa: CASRPTGATEAFF
CDR3nt: TGTGCCAGCAGACCCACAGGGGCAACTGAAGCTTTCTTT

d_gene: TRBD2
v_gene: TRBV5-1
abundance: -
j_gene: TRBJ2-1
CDR3aa: CASSLAFASGKFVNEQFF
CDR3nt: TGCGCCAGCAGCTTGGCTTTCGCTAGCGGGAAGTTCGTAAATGAGCAGTTCTTC

d_gene: -
v_gene: TRBV21-1
abundance: -
j_gene: TRBJ1-5
CDR3aa: CASTKDRSNQPQHF
CDR3nt: TGTGCCAGCACCAAGGACAGGAGCAATCAGCCCCAGCATTTT

d_gene: TRBD2
v_gene: TRBV7-2
abundance: -
j_gene: TRBJ2-5
CDR3aa: CASSLQPPLAVQETQYF
CDR3nt: TGTGCCAGCAGCCTCCAACCCCCACTAGCGGTACAAGAGACCCAGTACTTC

d_gene: -
v_gene: TRBV11-2
abundance: -
j_gene: TRBJ1-2
CDR3aa: CASSWGGNGYTF
CDR3nt: TGTGCCAGCAGCTGGGGGGGAAATGGCTACACCTTC

d_gene: -
v_gene: TRBV7-2
abundance: many
j_gene: TRBJ1-3
CDR3aa: CASSPRTVSGNTIYF
CDR3nt: TGTGCCAGCAGCCCTCGGACAGTTTCTGGAAACACCATATATTTT

d_gene: -
v_gene: TRBV2
abundance: -
j_gene: TRBJ1-3
CDR3aa: CASTRQVRNTIYF
CDR3nt: TGTGCCAGCACCAGACAGGTTCGAAACACCATATATTTT

d_gene: -
v_gene: TRBV4-3
abundance: -
j_gene: TRBJ2-1
CDR3aa: CASSQDRAGAVFSDEQFF
CDR3nt: TGCGCCAGCAGCCAAGATCGGGCGGGCGCGGTCTTCTCCGATGAGCAGTTCTTC

d_gene: TRBD2
v_gene: TRBV27
abundance: -
j_gene: TRBJ2-2
CDR3aa: CASGGERRLSNTGELFF
CDR3nt: TGTGCCAGCGGGGGGGAAAGGAGGTTATCGAACACCGGGGAGCTGTTTTTT

d_gene: -
v_gene: TRBV11-2
abundance: -
j_gene: TRBJ2-7
CDR3aa: CASSLVGGTDSYEQYF
CDR3nt: TGTGCCAGCAGCTTAGTTGGCGGGACTGACTCCTACGAGCAGTACTTC

d_gene: TRBD2
v_gene: TRBV9
abundance: -
j_gene: TRBJ2-3
CDR3aa: CASSVGGSGRAGTDTQYF
CDR3nt: TGTGCCAGCAGCGTAGGAGGTAGCGGGAGGGCCGGGACAGATACGCAGTATTTT

d_gene: -
v_gene: TRBV5-1
abundance: -
j_gene: TRBJ2-7
CDR3aa: CASSLNPDNLFSYEQYF
CDR3nt: TGCGCCAGCAGCTTGAATCCCGACAATTTGTTCTCCTACGAGCAGTACTTC

d_gene: TRBD1
v_gene: TRBV7-9
abundance: -
j_gene: TRBJ2-1
CDR3aa: CASPPSGDRVYNEQFF
CDR3nt: TGTGCCAGCCCACCTTCAGGGGACAGGGTTTACAATGAGCAGTTCTTC

d_gene: -
v_gene: TRBV4-3
abundance: -
j_gene: TRBJ2-1
CDR3aa: CASSQEPSSYNEQFF
CDR3nt: TGCGCCAGCAGCCAAGAACCGAGCTCCTACAATGAGCAGTTCTTC

d_gene: TRBD2
v_gene: TRBV6-2/TRBV6-3
abundance: -
j_gene: TRBJ2-1
CDR3aa: CASSLTGGVNEQFF
CDR3nt: TGTGCCAGCAGTTTGACGGGAGGGGTGAATGAGCAGTTCTTC

d_gene: TRBD1
v_gene: TRBV7-2
abundance: -
j_gene: TRBJ1-1
CDR3aa: CASSLGQLTEAFF
CDR3nt: TGTGCCAGCAGCTTGGGACAGCTCACTGAAGCTTTCTTT